This TCR beta chain came from a study of blood T cell repertoires in COVID-19. Trimming cost V 4 bases and J 0 bases, with 11 bases left between them. CDR3 length: 15 residues. Germline V gene lookup returns CDR1 SNHLY and CDR2 FYNNEI. How the authors handled the data: From reference gene primer amplification, estimates of nucleated cell counts were derived. Clones were read by immunoSEQ multiplex PCR, and TCRdb kept only the in-frame ones, dropping some. V and J calls and clone size are as listed in that table; D and trimming were resolved from the DNA. Of over 150,000 clones in the sample, under 90% were seen once.

The specimen sequenced was PBMCs or T cells enriched from blood (not recorded which). The sequence was obtained from a middle-aged man who had recovered from COVID-19. J is TRBJ2-3 and V is TRBV2; the D gene is possibly TRBD2 (5 bases). CDR3 sequence reads: CASSGLAPSTDTQYF. Written as DNA, the CDR3 is TGTGCCAGCAGTGGTTTAGCGCCGAGCACAGATACGCAGTATTTT.